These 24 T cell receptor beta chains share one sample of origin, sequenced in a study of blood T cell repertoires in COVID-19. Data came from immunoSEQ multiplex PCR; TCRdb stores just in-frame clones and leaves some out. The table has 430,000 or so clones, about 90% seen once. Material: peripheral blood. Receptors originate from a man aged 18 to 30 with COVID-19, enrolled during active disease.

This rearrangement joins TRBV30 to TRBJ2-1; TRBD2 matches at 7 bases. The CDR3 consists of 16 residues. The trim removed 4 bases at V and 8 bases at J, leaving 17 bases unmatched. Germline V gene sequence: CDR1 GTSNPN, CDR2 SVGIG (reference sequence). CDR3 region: CAWNSLGREFLDEQFF. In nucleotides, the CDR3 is TGTGCCTGGAATTCTTTAGGGCGGGAGTTTTTGGATGAGCAGTTCTTC.

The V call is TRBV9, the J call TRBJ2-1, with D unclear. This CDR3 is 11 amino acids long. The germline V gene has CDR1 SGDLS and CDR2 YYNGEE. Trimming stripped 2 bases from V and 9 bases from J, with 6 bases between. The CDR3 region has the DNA TGTGCCAGCAGCGTTAGTGCTGAGCAGTTCTTC. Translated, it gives CASSVSAEQFF.

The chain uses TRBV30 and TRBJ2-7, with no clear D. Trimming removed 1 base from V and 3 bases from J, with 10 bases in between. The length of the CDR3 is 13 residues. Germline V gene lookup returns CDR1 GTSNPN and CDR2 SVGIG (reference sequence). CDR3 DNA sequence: TGTGCCTGGAGTGGTGTTCACTTCTACGAGCAGTACTTC. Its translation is CAWSGVHFYEQYF.

The CDR3 nucleotides are TGTGCCAGCAGTTATCCTCAGGCCGGAGCTTTCTTT. Its translation: CASSYPQAGAFF. This chain connects TRBV6-2 or TRBV6-3 to TRBJ1-1, with D unresolved. CDR1 and CDR2 from the germline V gene are MNHEY and SVGEGT. CDR3 size: 12 residues. V was clipped by 3 bases and J by 10 bases, with 12 bases between them.

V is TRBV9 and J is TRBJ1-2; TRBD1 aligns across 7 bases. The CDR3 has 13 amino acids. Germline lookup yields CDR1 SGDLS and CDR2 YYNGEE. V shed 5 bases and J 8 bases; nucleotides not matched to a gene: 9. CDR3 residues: CASSGDRQKGYTF. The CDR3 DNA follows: TGTGCCAGCAGTGGGGACAGACAGAAAGGCTACACCTTC.

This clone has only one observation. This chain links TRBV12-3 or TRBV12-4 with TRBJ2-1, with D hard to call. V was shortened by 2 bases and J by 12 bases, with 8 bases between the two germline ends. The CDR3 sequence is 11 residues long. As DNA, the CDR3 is TGTGCCAGCAGTTTATCTAGAGGGCAGTTCTTC. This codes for CASSLSRGQFF.

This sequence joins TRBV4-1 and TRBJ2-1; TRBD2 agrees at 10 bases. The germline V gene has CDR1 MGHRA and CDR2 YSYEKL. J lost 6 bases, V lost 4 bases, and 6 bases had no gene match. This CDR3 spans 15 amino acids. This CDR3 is CASSRASGRANEQFF. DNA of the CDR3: TGCGCCAGCAGCCGTGCTAGCGGGAGAGCCAATGAGCAGTTCTTC.

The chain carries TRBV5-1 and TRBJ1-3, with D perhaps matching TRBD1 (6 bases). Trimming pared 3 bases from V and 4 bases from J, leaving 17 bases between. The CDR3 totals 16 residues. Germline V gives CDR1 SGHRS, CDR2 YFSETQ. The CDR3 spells CASSSNPGHRGNTIYF. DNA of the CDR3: TGCGCCAGCAGCTCGAATCCGGGACATCGCGGAAACACCATATATTTT.

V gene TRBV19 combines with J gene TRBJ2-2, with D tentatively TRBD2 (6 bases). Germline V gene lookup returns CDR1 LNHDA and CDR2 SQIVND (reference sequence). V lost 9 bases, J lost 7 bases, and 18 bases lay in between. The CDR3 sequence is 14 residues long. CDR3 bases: TGTGCCAGCGCACCTGGAGGGCCGGGCGGGGAGCTGTTTTTT. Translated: CASAPGGPGGELFF.

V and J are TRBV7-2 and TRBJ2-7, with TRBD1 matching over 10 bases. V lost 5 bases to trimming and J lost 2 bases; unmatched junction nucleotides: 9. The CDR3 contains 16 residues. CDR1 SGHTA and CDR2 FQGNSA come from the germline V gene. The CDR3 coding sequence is TGTGCCAGCAGCACCGGGACAGGGGCGCTTACCTACGAGCAGTACTTC. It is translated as CASSTGTGALTYEQYF.

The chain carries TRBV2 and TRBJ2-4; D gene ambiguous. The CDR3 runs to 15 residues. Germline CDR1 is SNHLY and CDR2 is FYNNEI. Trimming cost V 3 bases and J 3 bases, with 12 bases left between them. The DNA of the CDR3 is TGTGCCAGCAGTGACAGGCTTTCAGGCAAAAACATTCAGTACTTC. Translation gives CASSDRLSGKNIQYF. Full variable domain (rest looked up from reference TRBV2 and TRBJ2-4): EPEVTQTPSHQVTQMGQEVILRCVPISNHLYFYWYRQILGQKVEFLVSFYNNEISEKSEIFDDQFSVERPDGSNFTLKIRSTKLEDSAMYFCASSDRLSGKNIQYFGAGTRLSVL.

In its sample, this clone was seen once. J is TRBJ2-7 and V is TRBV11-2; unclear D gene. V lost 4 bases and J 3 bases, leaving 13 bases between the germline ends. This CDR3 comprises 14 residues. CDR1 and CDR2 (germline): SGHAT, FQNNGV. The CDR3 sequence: CASSSVVYFYEQYF. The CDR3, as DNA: TGTGCCAGCAGCTCCGTGGTCTACTTCTACGAGCAGTACTTC.

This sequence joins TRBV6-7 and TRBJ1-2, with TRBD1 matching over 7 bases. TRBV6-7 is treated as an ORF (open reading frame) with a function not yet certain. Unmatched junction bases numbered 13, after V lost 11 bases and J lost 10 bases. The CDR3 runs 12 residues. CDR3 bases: TGTGCCTGCCGAGTAAGACAGGGACCCTACACCTTC. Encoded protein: CACRVRQGPYTF.

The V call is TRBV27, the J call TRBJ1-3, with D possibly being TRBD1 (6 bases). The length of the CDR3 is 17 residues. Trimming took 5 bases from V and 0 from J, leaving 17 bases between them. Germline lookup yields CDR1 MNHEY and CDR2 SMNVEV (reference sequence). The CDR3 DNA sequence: TGTGCCAGCAGTCAAAAGGGACAATCAAGCTCTGGAAACACCATATATTTT. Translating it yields CASSQKGQSSSGNTIYF.

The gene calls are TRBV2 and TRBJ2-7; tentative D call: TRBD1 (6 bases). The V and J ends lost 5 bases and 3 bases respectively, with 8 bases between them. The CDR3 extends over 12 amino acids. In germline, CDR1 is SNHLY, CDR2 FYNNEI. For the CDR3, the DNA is TGTGCCAGCAGTCGACAGGACTACGAGCAGTACTTC. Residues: CASSRQDYEQYF.

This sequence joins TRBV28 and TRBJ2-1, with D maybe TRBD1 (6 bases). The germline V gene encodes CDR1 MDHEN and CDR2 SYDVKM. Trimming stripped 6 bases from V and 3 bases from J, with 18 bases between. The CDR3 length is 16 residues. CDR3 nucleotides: TGTGCCAGCAGCCGGGCCGGGACACGGGGCTACAATGAGCAGTTCTTC. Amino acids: CASSRAGTRGYNEQFF.

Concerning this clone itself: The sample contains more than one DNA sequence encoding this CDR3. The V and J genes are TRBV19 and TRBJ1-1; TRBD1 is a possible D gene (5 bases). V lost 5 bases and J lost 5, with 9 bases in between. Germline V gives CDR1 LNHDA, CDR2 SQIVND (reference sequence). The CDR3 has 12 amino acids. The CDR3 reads CASSVGGTEAFF. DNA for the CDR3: TGTGCCAGTAGTGTGGGGGGGACTGAAGCTTTCTTT.

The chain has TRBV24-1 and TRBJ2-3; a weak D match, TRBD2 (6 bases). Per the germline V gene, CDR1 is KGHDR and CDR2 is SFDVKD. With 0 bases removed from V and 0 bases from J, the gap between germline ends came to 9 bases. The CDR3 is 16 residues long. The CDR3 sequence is CATSDLPGVSTDTQYF. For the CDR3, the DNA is TGTGCCACCAGTGATTTGCCGGGGGTGAGCACAGATACGCAGTATTTT.

Written as DNA, the CDR3 is TGTGCCAGCAGCTTACGTGGGCAGGCTGGCTACACCTTC. It translates to CASSLRGQAGYTF. J is TRBJ1-2 and V is TRBV5-6; unclear D gene. CDR1 is SGHDT, CDR2 YYEEEE, per germline. Trimming removed 2 bases at V and 7 bases at J, with 12 bases between. CDR3 size: 13 residues.

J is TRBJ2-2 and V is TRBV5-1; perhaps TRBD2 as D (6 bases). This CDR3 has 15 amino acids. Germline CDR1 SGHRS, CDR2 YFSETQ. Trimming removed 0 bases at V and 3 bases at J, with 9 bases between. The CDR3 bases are TGCGCCAGCAGCTTGGCGGGCGGGGACACCGGGGAGCTGTTTTTT. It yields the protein CASSLAGGDTGELFF.

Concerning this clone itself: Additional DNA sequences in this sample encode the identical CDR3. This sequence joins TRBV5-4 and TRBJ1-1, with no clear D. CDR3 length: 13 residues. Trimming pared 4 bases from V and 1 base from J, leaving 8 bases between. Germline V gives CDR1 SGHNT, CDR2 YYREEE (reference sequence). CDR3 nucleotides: TGTGCCAGCAGCCCTGGGCAGAACACTGAAGCTTTCTTT. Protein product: CASSPGQNTEAFF.

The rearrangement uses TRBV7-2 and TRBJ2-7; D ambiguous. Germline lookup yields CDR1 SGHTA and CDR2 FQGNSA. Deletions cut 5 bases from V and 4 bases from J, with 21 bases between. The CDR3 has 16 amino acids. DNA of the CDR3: TGTGCCAGCAGCCTTTACGCACAGCCCGCGATTTACGAGCAGTACTTC. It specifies CASSLYAQPAIYEQYF.

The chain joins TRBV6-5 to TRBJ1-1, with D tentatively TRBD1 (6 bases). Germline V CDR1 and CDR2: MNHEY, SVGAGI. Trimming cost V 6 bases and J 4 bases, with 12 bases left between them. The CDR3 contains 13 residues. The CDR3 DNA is TGTGCCAGCAGGGTACAGGGAGTCACTGAAGCTTTCTTT. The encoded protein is CASRVQGVTEAFF.

CDR3 bases: TGTGCCAGCAGTCCAGATTCCAACTCCTACGAGCAGTACTTC. Translation gives CASSPDSNSYEQYF. This chain joins TRBV11-2 and TRBJ2-7; no definite D call. The CDR3 runs to 14 residues. Trimming took 6 bases from V and 0 from J, leaving 12 bases between them. In germline, CDR1 is SGHAT, CDR2 FQNNGV.